This TCR beta chain was sequenced during a study of T cells after posttransplantation cyclophosphamide. The assay was immunoSEQ multiplex PCR, and TCRdb's table has in-frame clones only and misses some. The sample holds some 19,000 clones, around 70% seen once. Cyclophosphamide on days +3 and +4 followed busulfan-fludarabine conditioning and a marrow graft. This CDR3 is built from 15 residues. With V trimmed by 3 bases and J by 3 bases, 6 bases remained unmatched. In germline, CDR1 is SGDLS, CDR2 YYNGEE. The V call is TRBV9, the J call TRBJ2-7, with 10 bases aligning to TRBD1. This sequence originates from a male patient aged 30 to 39 who received an allogeneic stem cell transplant from a related donor, was CMV-positive, and had acute GVHD only. Some T cells here may be from the graft donor. This specimen was PBMCs, taken after an allogeneic stem cell transplant with post-transplant cyclophosphamide. The CDR3 is CASSERDRGNYEQYF. The DNA for the CDR3 is TGTGCCAGCAGCGAACGGGACAGGGGCAACTACGAGCAGTACTTC.